The next 15 T cell receptor beta chains were all read from a single sample in a study of T-cell reconstitution after alpha-beta-depleted transplantation in children. For TCRbeta, the library was prepared with unique molecular identifiers. From the PCR reads, TCRdb called clonotypes with MiXCR, one entry per CDR3 protein. The profile shows about 210,000 distinct CDR3 sequences, approximately 17% of them singletons. This specimen consisted of PBMCs, mostly from graft donor cells, obtained 360 days after TCRalphabeta/CD19-depleted stem cell transplant. The receptors stem from a male patient between 2 and 15 years old who had a stem cell transplant for acute lymphoblastic leukemia, so the T cells may come from the graft donor.

Ten or more counts support this clonotype. The chain couples TRBV15 to TRBJ2-1; D gene unclear. CDR1 is LNHNV and CDR2 is YYDKDF in the germline V gene (reference sequence). Trimming took off 0 bases at V and 8 bases at J, with 11 bases between the two ends. The CDR3 extends over 14 amino acids. CDR3 bases: TGTGCCACCAGCAGAGATGGGGAAGGCGATGAGCAGTTCTTC. It specifies CATSRDGEGDEQFF.

This clonotype was seen a handful of times. This rearrangement joins TRBV28 to TRBJ2-2; D unclear. The V and J ends lost 3 bases and 5 bases respectively, with 13 bases between them. This CDR3 comprises 15 residues. Germline loops: CDR1 MDHEN, CDR2 SYDVKM. This CDR3 is CASSFSATSTGELFF. Written as DNA, the CDR3 is TGTGCCAGCAGTTTTTCGGCAACCTCTACCGGGGAGCTGTTTTTT.

This clonotype has a handful of counts. The chain combines TRBV18 with TRBJ1-6; TRBD1 agrees at 10 bases. Germline V gene data show CDR1 as KGHSH and CDR2 as LQKENI. Unmatched junction bases numbered 7, after V lost 4 bases and J lost 7 bases. The CDR3 length is 16 residues. For the CDR3, the DNA is TGTGCCAGCTCACTTTACGGACAGGGGGAAAATTCACCCCTCCACTTT. Its translation: CASSLYGQGENSPLHF.

In this sample, this clonotype turned up many times. The chain links TRBV20-1 to TRBJ2-7; 7 bases agree with TRBD2. Trimming removed 0 bases from V and 0 bases from J; junction bases left unmatched: 5. Germline V gives CDR1 DFQATT, CDR2 SNEGSKA (reference sequence). This CDR3 comprises 15 residues. The CDR3 DNA reads TGCAGTGCTAGAGAGGGAGGGGCCCGCTCCTACGAGCAGTACTTC. This sequence encodes CSAREGGARSYEQYF.

There are many counts of this clonotype. The V gene is TRBV12-3 or TRBV12-4, the J gene TRBJ2-7; maybe TRBD2 (6 bases). The germline V and J ends were trimmed by 3 bases and 3 bases, with 12 bases remaining between them. The CDR3 contains 14 residues. As DNA, the CDR3 is TGTGCCAGCAGTTTCTGGGACTCTGGCTACGAGCAGTACTTC. This sequence encodes CASSFWDSGYEQYF.

The chain combines TRBV15 with TRBJ2-3; no clear D gene. In germline, CDR1 is LNHNV, CDR2 YYDKDF (reference sequence). V gave up 0 bases and J gave up 0 bases, with 13 bases separating them. CDR3 size: 17 residues. Here the CDR3 DNA reads TGTGCCACCAGCAGAGAACTACTGGATTTAAGCACAGATACGCAGTATTTT. Protein product: CATSRELLDLSTDTQYF.

There are a few counts of this clonotype. The chain has TRBV11-2 and TRBJ2-5; D is possibly TRBD2 (6 bases). Trimming left V 8 bases short and J 7 bases short, with 23 bases between. The germline gives CDR1 SGHAT, CDR2 FQNNGV. CDR3 length: 15 residues. DNA of the CDR3: TGTGCCAGCGGAGGGTTGTCAGAATTTGAGAGGACCCAGTACTTC. Its translation: CASGGLSEFERTQYF.

This clonotype showed up just a few times. The J gene is TRBJ2-5, the V gene TRBV27, with 8 bases identical to TRBD2. The CDR3 is made up of 16 amino acids. Germline CDR1 MNHEY, CDR2 SMNVEV (reference sequence). Germline trimming cut 5 bases from V and 5 bases from J; bases unmatched to any gene: 13. The CDR3 bases are TGTGCCAGCAGTCCGCGTCCCGGGACTAGTTGGGAGACCCAGTACTTC. Its translation is CASSPRPGTSWETQYF.

This chain joins TRBV24-1 and TRBJ2-1; D remains ambiguous. CDR1 KGHDR and CDR2 SFDVKD come from the germline V gene. V was shortened by 0 bases and J by 7 bases, with 6 bases between the two germline ends. This CDR3 contains 13 residues. CDR3 amino acids: CATSDLPGNEQFF. Here the CDR3 DNA reads TGTGCCACCAGTGATTTGCCCGGGAATGAGCAGTTCTTC.

In its sample, this clonotype was seen many times. The genes are TRBV6-2 or TRBV6-3 and TRBJ2-5; no reliable D call. CDR1 and CDR2 (germline): MNHEY, SVGEGT. The CDR3 length is 12 residues. The V gene lost 4 bases and the J gene lost 4 bases, with 7 bases spanning the gap. CDR3 in amino acids: CASSSVVETQYF. DNA for the CDR3: TGTGCCAGCAGTTCCGTCGTAGAGACCCAGTACTTC.

This clonotype was seen a handful of times. This sequence joins TRBV6-1 and TRBJ2-7; D perhaps matches TRBD1 (6 bases). Germline V gives CDR1 MNHNS, CDR2 SASEGT. Trimming left V 7 bases short and J 2 bases short, with 15 bases between. This CDR3 is 14 amino acids long. The CDR3 DNA reads TGTGCCAGCAAAGGGGGACAACCTCCCTACGAGCAGTACTTC. It specifies CASKGGQPPYEQYF.

The J gene is TRBJ2-1, the V gene TRBV10-3; 8 nucleotides agree with TRBD1. Germline CDR1 ENHRY, CDR2 SYGVKD. CDR3 length: 14 amino acids. Unmatched junction bases numbered 4, after V lost 5 bases and J lost 4 bases. The CDR3 loop reads CAISPDRGYNEQFF. In DNA, the CDR3 is TGTGCCATCAGTCCCGACAGGGGTTACAATGAGCAGTTCTTC.

In its sample, this clonotype was seen once. The chain links TRBV20-1 to TRBJ1-4; no firm D call. Per the germline V gene, CDR1 is DFQATT and CDR2 is SNEGSKA (reference sequence). V was cut by 3 bases and J by 6 bases, with 20 bases left in between. The CDR3 runs 16 residues. The CDR3 coding sequence is TGCAGTGCTAGCGGGCAGGCGGGAGTCGGTGATGAAAAACTGTTTTTT. Protein: CSASGQAGVGDEKLFF.

This clonotype was counted ten times or more. This chain connects TRBV5-1 to TRBJ2-1; tentatively, D is TRBD2 (5 bases). CDR1 is SGHRS, CDR2 YFSETQ, per germline. CDR3 size: 16 residues. The V end lost 3 bases, the J end lost 6 bases, and 19 bases lay between the germline ends. The CDR3 DNA is TGCGCCAGCAGCTCCGCCGGGATCATGAGCCGCAATGAGCAGTTCTTC. Translating it yields CASSSAGIMSRNEQFF.

This clonotype was picked up a small number of times. The J gene is TRBJ1-2, the V gene TRBV6-2 or TRBV6-3; D is uncertain. The germline V gene encodes CDR1 MNHEY and CDR2 SVGEGT. V was shortened by 0 bases and J by 4 bases, with 9 bases between the two germline ends. This CDR3 region has 14 residues. CDR3 in amino acids: CASSYSVTSYGYTF. The CDR3 nucleotides are TGTGCCAGCAGTTACTCGGTGACAAGCTATGGCTACACCTTC.